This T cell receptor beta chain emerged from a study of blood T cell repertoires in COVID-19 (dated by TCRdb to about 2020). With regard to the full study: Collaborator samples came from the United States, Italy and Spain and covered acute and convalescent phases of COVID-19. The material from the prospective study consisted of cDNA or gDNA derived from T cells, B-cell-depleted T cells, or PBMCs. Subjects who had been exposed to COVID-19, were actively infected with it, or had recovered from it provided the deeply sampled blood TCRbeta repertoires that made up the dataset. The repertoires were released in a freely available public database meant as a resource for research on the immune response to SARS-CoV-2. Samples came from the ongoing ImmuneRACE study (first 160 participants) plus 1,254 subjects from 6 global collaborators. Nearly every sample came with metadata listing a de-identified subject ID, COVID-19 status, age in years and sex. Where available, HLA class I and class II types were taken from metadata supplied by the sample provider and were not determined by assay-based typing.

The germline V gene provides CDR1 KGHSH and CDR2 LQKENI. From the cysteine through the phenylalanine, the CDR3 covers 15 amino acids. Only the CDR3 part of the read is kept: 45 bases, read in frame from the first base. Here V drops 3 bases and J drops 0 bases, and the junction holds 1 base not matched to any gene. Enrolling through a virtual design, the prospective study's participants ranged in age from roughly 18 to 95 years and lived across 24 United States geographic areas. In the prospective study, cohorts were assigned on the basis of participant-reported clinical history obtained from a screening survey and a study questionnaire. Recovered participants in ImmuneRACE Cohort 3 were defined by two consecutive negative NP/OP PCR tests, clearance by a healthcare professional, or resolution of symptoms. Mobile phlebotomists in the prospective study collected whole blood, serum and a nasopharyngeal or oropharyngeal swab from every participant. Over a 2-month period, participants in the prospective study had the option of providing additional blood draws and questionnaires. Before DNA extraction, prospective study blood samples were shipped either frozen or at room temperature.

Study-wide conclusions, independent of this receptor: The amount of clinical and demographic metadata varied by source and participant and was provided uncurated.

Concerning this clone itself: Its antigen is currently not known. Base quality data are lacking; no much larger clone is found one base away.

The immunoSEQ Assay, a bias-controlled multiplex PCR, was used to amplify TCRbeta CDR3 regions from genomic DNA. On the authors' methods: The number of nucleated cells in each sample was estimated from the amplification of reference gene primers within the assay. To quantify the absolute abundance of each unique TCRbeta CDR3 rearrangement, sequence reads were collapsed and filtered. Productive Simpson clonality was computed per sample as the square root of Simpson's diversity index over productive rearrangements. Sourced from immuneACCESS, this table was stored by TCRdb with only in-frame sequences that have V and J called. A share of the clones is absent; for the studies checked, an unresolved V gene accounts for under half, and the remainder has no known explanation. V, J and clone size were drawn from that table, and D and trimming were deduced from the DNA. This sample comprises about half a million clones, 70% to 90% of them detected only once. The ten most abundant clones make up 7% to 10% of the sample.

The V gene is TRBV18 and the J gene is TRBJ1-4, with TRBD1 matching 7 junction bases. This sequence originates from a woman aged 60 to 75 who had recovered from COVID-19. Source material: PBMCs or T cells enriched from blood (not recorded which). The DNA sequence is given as TGTGCCAGCTCACCGGGACAGACAACTAATGAAAAACTGTTTTTT. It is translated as CASSPGQTTNEKLFF.